The 3 T cell receptor beta chains presented below share a single source sample, sequenced in a study of shared clonotypes between healthy human individuals. Only in-frame clones appear in the TCRdb table, and some are missing; sequencing was by immunoSEQ multiplex PCR. This sample has under 2.5 million clones; 85% to 95% occur once, and the top ten carry about 0.41%. The source material was naive CD4+ T cells from PBMCs. Regarding subset: CD45RA+ positively selected. These receptors originate from a man between 18 and 35 years old in good health. Some clones in this sample may be carry-over from other donors' samples.

The gene calls are TRBV7-2 and TRBJ2-7; a possible D gene is TRBD1 (6 bases). V dropped 0 bases and J dropped 2 bases, with 26 bases sitting between them. The CDR3 sequence is 20 residues long. From germline, CDR1 is SGHTA and CDR2 FQGNSA. CDR3 amino acids: CASSLAGRGIWDPRPYEQYF. The CDR3 nucleotides read TGTGCCAGCAGCTTAGCGGGCAGGGGAATTTGGGATCCGAGACCCTACGAGCAGTACTTC. Filled out from reference TRBV7-2 and TRBJ2-7, the complete variable domain reads GAGVSQSPSNKVTEKGKDVELRCDPISGHTALYWYRQSLGQGLEFLIYFQGNSAPDKSGLPSDRFSAERTGGSVSTLTIQRTQQEDSAVYLCASSLAGRGIWDPRPYEQYFGPGTRLTVT.

V usage is TRBV7-9 and J usage is TRBJ1-1; no clear D. The V gene's germline CDR1 is SEHNR and CDR2 FQNEAQ (reference sequence). This CDR3 has 13 amino acids. V lost 2 bases to trimming and J lost 2 bases, with 6 bases between them. CDR3 protein: CASSLIRNTEAFF. Written as DNA, the CDR3 is TGTGCCAGCAGCTTAATCCGAAACACTGAAGCTTTCTTT.

The genes are TRBV4-3 and TRBJ2-7; either TRBD1 or TRBD2 may fit D (5 bases each). The CDR3 has 16 amino acids. Germline lookup yields CDR1 LGHNA and CDR2 YSLEER. V was clipped by 2 bases and J by 3 bases, with 17 bases between them. CDR3 amino acids: CASSQIGTNEIYEQYF. The CDR3 bases are TGCGCCAGCAGCCAAATAGGGACCAACGAAATCTACGAGCAGTACTTC.